One and the same sample provided the 2 T cell receptor beta chains below, sequenced in a study of cytomegalovirus exposure and HLA in healthy donors. PCR amplification relied on 60 Vbeta primers (plus 13 Jbeta primers). Here immunoSEQ multiplex PCR was the method, and the copy in TCRdb shows in-frame clones only, minus some. The sample contains fewer than 200,000 clones, approximately 84% of which appear only once. Material for sequencing was PBMCs. All receptors come from a man under 40 in good health and CMV-seronegative.

The chain uses TRBV7-2 and TRBJ1-2; tentative D call: TRBD1 (6 bases). The CDR3 is 15 residues long. Trimming removed 1 base at V and 4 bases at J, with 13 bases between. Per germline, CDR1 SGHTA and CDR2 FQGNSA. The CDR3 DNA is TGTGCCAGCAGCTTAGGGGTACAGGGTTCCTATGGCTACACCTTC. This encodes CASSLGVQGSYGYTF. The complete variable domain, with remaining parts taken from reference TRBV7-2 and TRBJ1-2, reads GAGVSQSPSNKVTEKGKDVELRCDPISGHTALYWYRQSLGQGLEFLIYFQGNSAPDKSGLPSDRFSAERTGGSVSTLTIQRTQQEDSAVYLCASSLGVQGSYGYTFGSGTRLTVV.

This sequence joins TRBV13 and TRBJ1-1; 8 nucleotides align to TRBD1. CDR3 length: 12 amino acids. From germline, CDR1 is PRHDT and CDR2 FYEKMQ (reference sequence). With V trimmed by 5 bases and J by 5 bases, 1 base remained unmatched. The CDR3 nucleotides read TGTGCCAGCAGCGACAGGGGTACTGAAGCTTTCTTT. This gives the protein CASSDRGTEAFF. The whole variable domain, filled in from reference TRBV13 and TRBJ1-1, reads AAGVIQSPRHLIKEKRETATLKCYPIPRHDTVYWYQQGPGQDPQFLISFYEKMQSDKGSIPDRFSAQQFSDYHSELNMSSLELGDSALYFCASSDRGTEAFFGQGTRLTVV.